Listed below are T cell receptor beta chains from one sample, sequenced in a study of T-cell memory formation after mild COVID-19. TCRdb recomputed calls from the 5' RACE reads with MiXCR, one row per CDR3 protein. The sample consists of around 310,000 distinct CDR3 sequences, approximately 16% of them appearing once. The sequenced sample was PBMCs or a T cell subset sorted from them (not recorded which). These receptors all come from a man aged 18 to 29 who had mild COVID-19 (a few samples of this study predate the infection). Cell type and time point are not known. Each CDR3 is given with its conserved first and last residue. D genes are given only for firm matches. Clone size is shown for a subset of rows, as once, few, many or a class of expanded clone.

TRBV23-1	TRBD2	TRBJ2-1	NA	TGCGCCCCCGGGACTAGCCGGGGGACCCAGGATGAGCAGTTCTTC	CAPGTSRGTQDEQFF
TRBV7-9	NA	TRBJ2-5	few	TGTGCCAGCGGCCCGATCAGCGCTAGCAGTTGGTACCAAGAGACCCAGTACTTC	CASGPISASSWYQETQYF
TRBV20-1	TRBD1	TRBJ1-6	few	TGCAGTGCTAGGTGGACAGGGCAGAGCTCCTATAATTCACCCCTCCACTTT	CSARWTGQSSYNSPLHF
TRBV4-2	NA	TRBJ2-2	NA	TGTGCCAGCAGCCAAGAAGTTTTAGGAGGGAACACCGGGGAGCTGTTTTTT	CASSQEVLGGNTGELFF
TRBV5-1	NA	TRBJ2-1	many	TGCGCCAGCAGCTTCCTCAGTGATCAACAGTTCTTC	CASSFLSDQQFF
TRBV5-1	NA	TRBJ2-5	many	TGCGCCAGCTCATCAGGGGGGGATCCGGAGACCCAGTACTTC	CASSSGGDPETQYF
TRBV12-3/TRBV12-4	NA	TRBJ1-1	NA	TGTGCCAGCAGCCGTCTCGCCACTGAAGCTTTCTTT	CASSRLATEAFF
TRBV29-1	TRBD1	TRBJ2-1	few	TGCAGCACCGACCGGGACAGTCGTTTAGATGAGCAGTTCTTC	CSTDRDSRLDEQFF
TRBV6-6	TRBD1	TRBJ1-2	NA	TGTGCCAGCAGTCCAGGGGGAAGGGGTGGCTACACCTTC	CASSPGGRGGYTF
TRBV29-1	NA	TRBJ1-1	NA	TGCAGCGTTGAAGCCCTCGGGGGGGGCACTGAAGCTTTCTTT	CSVEALGGGTEAFF
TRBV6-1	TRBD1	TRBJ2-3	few	TGTGCCAGCAGAAAGGACAGGCGGACAGATACGCAGTATTTT	CASRKDRRTDTQYF
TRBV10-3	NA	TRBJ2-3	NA	TGTGCCATCAGTGACAGGGCGAGACTCACAGATACGCAGTATTTT	CAISDRARLTDTQYF
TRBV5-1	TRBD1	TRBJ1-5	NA	TGCGCCAGCAGCTTGGGGGGACAGTTGGATCAGCCCCAGCATTTT	CASSLGGQLDQPQHF
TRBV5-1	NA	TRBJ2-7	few	TGCGCCAGCAGCCCGCGGGACAGCCGTTACGAGCAGTACTTC	CASSPRDSRYEQYF
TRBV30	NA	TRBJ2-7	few	TGTGCCTGGAGTGTAGAGGGGCCCTCCTACGAGCAGTACTTC	CAWSVEGPSYEQYF
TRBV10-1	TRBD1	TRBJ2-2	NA	TGCGCCAGCAGTGAGACGCTACGGACAGGGGGAACCGGGGAGCTGTTTTTT	CASSETLRTGGTGELFF
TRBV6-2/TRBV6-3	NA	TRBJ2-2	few	TGTGCCAGCAGTGAACCCCGGGACCGACGCGCCCCGAACACCGGGGAGCTGTTTTTT	CASSEPRDRRAPNTGELFF
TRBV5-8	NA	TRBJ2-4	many	TGTGCCAGCAGCTGGCCGGTGATTCAGTACTTC	CASSWPVIQYF
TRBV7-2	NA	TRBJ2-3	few	TGTGCCAGCAGCTCCGCGCGGGATGATACGCAGTATTTT	CASSSARDDTQYF
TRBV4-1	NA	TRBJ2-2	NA	TGCGCCAGCAGCCAAGAACTACAGGCCACCGGGGAGCTGTTTTTT	CASSQELQATGELFF
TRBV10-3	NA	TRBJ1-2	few	TGTGCCATCAGTGACGGGAATAACTATGGCTACACCTTC	CAISDGNNYGYTF
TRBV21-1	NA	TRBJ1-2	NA	TGTGCCAGCAGCAAAGCGCTGACAGGGGGGTCTTGTGGCTACACCTTC	CASSKALTGGSCGYTF
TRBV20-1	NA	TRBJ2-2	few	TGCAGTGCTAGTGAGAACACAGGCGACACCGGGGAGCTGTTTTTT	CSASENTGDTGELFF
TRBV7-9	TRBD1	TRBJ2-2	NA	TGTGCCAGCAGCTTAGGACAGGGTGCGGGCCGGGAGCTGTTTTTT	CASSLGQGAGRELFF
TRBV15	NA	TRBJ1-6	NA	TGTGCCACCAGCAGAGACAAAGGGGCCAATTCACCCCTCCACTTT	CATSRDKGANSPLHF
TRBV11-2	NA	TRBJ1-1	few	TGTGCCAGCAGCCCTGGTTCGGTTGGGAACACTGAAGCTTTCTTT	CASSPGSVGNTEAFF
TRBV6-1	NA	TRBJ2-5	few	TGTGCCACCCGGGACCGGGCCCAAGGAGAGACCCAGTACTTC	CATRDRAQGETQYF
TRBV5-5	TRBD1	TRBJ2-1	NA	TGTGCCAGCAGCCCACGGGACAGGGCTTTGAATGAGCAGTTCTTC	CASSPRDRALNEQFF
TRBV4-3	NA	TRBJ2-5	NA	TGCGCCAGCAGCCAAGCCTTGGTGAGGGAGACCCAGTACTTC	CASSQALVRETQYF
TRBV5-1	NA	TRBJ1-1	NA	TGCGCCAGCAGCGCTACAGTGACCCACACTGAAGCTTTCTTT	CASSATVTHTEAFF
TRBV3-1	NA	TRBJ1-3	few	TGTGCCAGCAGCCTGACGGTTGGGCGGAACACCATATATTTT	CASSLTVGRNTIYF
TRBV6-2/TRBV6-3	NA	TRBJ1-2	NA	TGTGCCAGCATCGGGTTCCGGGAGATAGGCTATGGCTACACCTTC	CASIGFREIGYGYTF
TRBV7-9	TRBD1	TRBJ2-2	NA	TGTGCCATCCTGGGGAAGGACAGGGGAAGAACCGGGGAGCTGTTTTTT	CAILGKDRGRTGELFF
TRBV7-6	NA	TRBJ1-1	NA	TGTGCCAGCAGCTACCGGACGGGGGACACTGAAGCTTTCTTT	CASSYRTGDTEAFF
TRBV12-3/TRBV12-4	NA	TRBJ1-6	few	TGTGCCAGCAGTTTAGAGGGCCCACCCCTCCACTTT	CASSLEGPPLHF
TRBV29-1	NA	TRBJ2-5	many	TGCAGCGTTGTCCCGGCGAGCCAAGAGACCCAGTACTTC	CSVVPASQETQYF
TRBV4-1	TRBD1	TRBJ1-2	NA	TGCGCCAGCAGCCCGTCGACAGGGAACTATGGCTACACCTTC	CASSPSTGNYGYTF
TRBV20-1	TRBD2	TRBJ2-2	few	TGCAGTGCTAGCTCCCCTAGCGGGGGCGGCGGGGAGCTGTTTTTT	CSASSPSGGGGELFF
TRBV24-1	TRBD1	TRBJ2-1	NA	TGTGCCACCAGTGATCCCCGGACAGGGGGCAACAATGAGCAGTTCTTC	CATSDPRTGGNNEQFF
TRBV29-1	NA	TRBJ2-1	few	TGCAGCGCCTCAGACGGGTACAATGAGCAGTTCTTC	CSASDGYNEQFF
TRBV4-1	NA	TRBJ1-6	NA	TGCGCCAGCAGCCCTTGGGACGATCTCTCCTATAATTCACCCCTCCACTTT	CASSPWDDLSYNSPLHF
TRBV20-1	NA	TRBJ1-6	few	TGCAGTGCTAGAGAATCGGGGGCCCGAAATTCACCCCTCCACTTT	CSARESGARNSPLHF
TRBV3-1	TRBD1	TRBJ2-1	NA	TGTGCCAGCCGCCCAGGGACAGGAACCTACAATGAGCAGTTCTTC	CASRPGTGTYNEQFF
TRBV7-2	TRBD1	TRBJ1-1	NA	TGTGCCAGCAGCGTCACAGGGGGGGAGACTGAAGCTTTCTTT	CASSVTGGETEAFF
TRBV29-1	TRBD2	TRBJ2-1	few	TGCAGCGTTGCCGGGACTAGCGGGGGCTACCAGCAGTTCTTC	CSVAGTSGGYQQFF
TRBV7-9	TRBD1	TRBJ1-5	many	TGTGCCAGCAGCTCTGTCCCCAGGGGGCAACGGAGCAATCAGCCCCAGCATTTT	CASSSVPRGQRSNQPQHF
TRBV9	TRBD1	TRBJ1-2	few	TGTGCCAGCAGCGTAGATCCCTCGACAGGGGCGGAGGGCTACACCTTC	CASSVDPSTGAEGYTF
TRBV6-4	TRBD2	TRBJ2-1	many	TGTGCCAGCAGTGGGACTAGCGGGGGGGCCAATGAGCAGTTCTTC	CASSGTSGGANEQFF
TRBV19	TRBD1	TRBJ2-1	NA	TGTGCCAGTAGGACACCGGGACAGGGAGGCAATGAGCAGTTCTTC	CASRTPGQGGNEQFF
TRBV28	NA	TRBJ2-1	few	TGTGCCGCGGGGGCCCTTTACAATGAGCAGTTCTTC	CAAGALYNEQFF
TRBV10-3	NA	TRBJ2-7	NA	TGTGCCATCAGTGTGGTTTCAGGGTACGAGCAGTACTTC	CAISVVSGYEQYF
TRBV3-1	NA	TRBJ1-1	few	TGTGCCAGCAGCCTGCGGGGCAAGAACACTGAAGCTTTCTTT	CASSLRGKNTEAFF
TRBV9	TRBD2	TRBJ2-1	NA	TGTGCCAGCAGCGTAGATGAACTAGCGGGGGGGCCGCATGAGCAGTTCTTC	CASSVDELAGGPHEQFF
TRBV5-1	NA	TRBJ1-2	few	TGCGCCAGCAGCTTGGGGGGGGCCCTCGGGGCGGATGGCTACACCTTC	CASSLGGALGADGYTF
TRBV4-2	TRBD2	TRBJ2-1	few	TGTGCCAGCAGCCTCTCAACCGGGACTAGCGGGGGTGATGAGCAGTTCTTC	CASSLSTGTSGGDEQFF
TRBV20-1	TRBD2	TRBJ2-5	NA	TGCAGTGCTGCCCGGGTGGCGGGGGGGCAGGAGACCCAGTACTTC	CSAARVAGGQETQYF
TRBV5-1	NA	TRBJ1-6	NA	TGCGCCAGCAGCTTGGAGGTCGGAATTAATTCACCCCTCCACTTT	CASSLEVGINSPLHF
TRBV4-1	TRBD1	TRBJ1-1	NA	TGCGCCAGCAGCAAACCGGGACAGGGGTCAAACACTGAAGCTTTCTTT	CASSKPGQGSNTEAFF